One TCR beta chain is described in this entry. TCRdb keeps only in-frame clones here, not all; method: immunoSEQ multiplex PCR. Of 200,000 to 250,000 clones in the sample, 65% to 90% are singletons; the top ten hold 4.5% to 5.5%. This record belongs to a study of blood T cell repertoires in COVID-19. The sequenced sample was peripheral blood. The receptor's source is a man aged 50-60 years with COVID-19, enrolled during active disease.

The CDR3 loop is CASSYSGETVYYGYTF. CDR3 in DNA: TGTGCCAGCAGTTACTCGGGAGAAACGGTTTACTATGGCTACACCTTC. V is TRBV6-2 or TRBV6-3 and J is TRBJ1-2; D unclear. In germline, CDR1 is MNHEY, CDR2 SVGEGT. Trimming shortened V by 0 bases and J by 3 bases, and 14 bases separated the two germline ends. The CDR3 runs 16 residues.